In this sample, the clone carrying this T cell receptor (beta chain) turned up many times. What it binds is unknown. Molecular-barcoded quantitative 5'-RACE produced these TCR beta libraries. TCRdb passed the 5' RACE reads through MiXCR, listing each CDR3 protein once. The profile shows about 300,000 distinct CDR3 sequences, under 14% of them singletons. V was cut by 0 bases and J by 4 bases, with 14 bases left in between. Per the germline V gene, CDR1 is SGHRS and CDR2 is YFSETQ. The CDR3 runs to 17 residues. The data were obtained in a study of CD8 T cells in ankylosing spondylitis. Study-level findings and limits: What seemed typical of ankylosing spondylitis blood was a TCR beta motif built from roughly eight highly homologous variants.

The J gene is TRBJ2-6, the V gene TRBV5-1; D is possibly TRBD1 or TRBD2 (6 bases each). The sequenced sample was blood, either unsorted or a sorted T cell fraction (not recorded which). This TCR was sampled from a female donor with ankylosing spondylitis or in good health (not recorded which). CDR3 in DNA: TGCGCCAGCAGCTTGGTAGGGGGGCGCAAAGGGGCCAACGTCCTGACTTTC. This encodes CASSLVGGRKGANVLTF.